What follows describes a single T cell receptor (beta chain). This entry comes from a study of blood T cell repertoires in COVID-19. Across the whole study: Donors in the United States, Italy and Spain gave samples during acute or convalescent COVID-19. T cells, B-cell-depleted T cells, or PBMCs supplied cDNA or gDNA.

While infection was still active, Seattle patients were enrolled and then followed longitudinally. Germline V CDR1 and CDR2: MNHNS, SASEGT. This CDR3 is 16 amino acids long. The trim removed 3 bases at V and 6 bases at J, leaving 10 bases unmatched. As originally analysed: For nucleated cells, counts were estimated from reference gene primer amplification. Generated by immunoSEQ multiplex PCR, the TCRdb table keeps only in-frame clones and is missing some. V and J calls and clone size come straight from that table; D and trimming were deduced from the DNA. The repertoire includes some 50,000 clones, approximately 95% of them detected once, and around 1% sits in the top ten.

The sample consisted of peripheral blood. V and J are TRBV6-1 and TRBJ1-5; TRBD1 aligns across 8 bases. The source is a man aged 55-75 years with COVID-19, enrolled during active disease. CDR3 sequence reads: CASSEEFRGRVQPQHF. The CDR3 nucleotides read TGTGCCAGCAGTGAGGAGTTCAGGGGGCGAGTTCAGCCCCAGCATTTT.